One sample yielded the 14 T cell receptor beta chains listed below, sequenced in a study of response to subunit inactivated influenza vaccine. TCRdb redid the calling of the RT-PCR reads with MiXCR, one entry per CDR3 protein. Among about 700,000 distinct CDR3 sequences listed, around 14% were seen once. Source: PBMCs from blood, taken around 14 days before vaccination. Receptors originate from a man in his forties or fifties who received an inactivated influenza vaccine.

J is TRBJ1-1 and V is TRBV4-1; D is ambiguous. The CDR3 is made up of 17 amino acids. Germline V gene sequence: CDR1 MGHRA, CDR2 YSYEKL. V shed 0 bases and J shed 0 bases, with 14 bases lying between them. The CDR3 DNA sequence: TGCGCCAGCAGCCAAGATAGGTTGAAGAGGCTGAACACTGAAGCTTTCTTT. It codes for CASSQDRLKRLNTEAFF.

The sample holds a few counts of this clonotype. J is TRBJ2-7 and V is TRBV28; TRBD1 matches at 12 bases. This CDR3 spans 16 amino acids. With V trimmed by 4 bases and J by 7 bases, 11 bases remained unmatched. Germline CDR1 MDHEN, CDR2 SYDVKM. The CDR3 reads CASSWIGGQGAREQYF. CDR3 bases: TGTGCCAGCAGTTGGATTGGGGGACAGGGGGCGCGGGAGCAGTACTTC.

This clonotype was detected ten times or more. The rearrangement uses TRBV2 and TRBJ1-2; a possible D gene is TRBD1 (5 bases). This CDR3 contains 12 residues. V was cut by 5 bases and J by 6 bases, with 10 bases left in between. Per germline, CDR1 SNHLY and CDR2 FYNNEI. CDR3 sequence: CASSQGLDGYTF. In nucleotides, the CDR3 is TGTGCCAGCAGTCAGGGTCTAGATGGCTACACCTTC.

V and J are TRBV12-3 or TRBV12-4 and TRBJ2-1, with D possibly being TRBD2 (6 bases). Deletions cut 6 bases from V and 8 bases from J, with 14 bases between. CDR3 size: 13 residues. The CDR3 sequence is CASRSPGVYEQFF. Here the CDR3 DNA reads TGTGCCAGCAGGTCACCGGGGGTATATGAGCAGTTCTTC.

The table lists this clonotype with a count of one. J is TRBJ2-1 and V is TRBV7-9; 9 nucleotides agree with TRBD1. The germline gives CDR1 SEHNR, CDR2 FQNEAQ (reference sequence). V shed 5 bases, J shed 8 bases, and the junction held 7 bases outside the gene matches. This CDR3 has 14 amino acids. As DNA, the CDR3 is TGTGCCAGCAGCCCCGGACAGGGGACCCATGAGCAGTTCTTC. Residues: CASSPGQGTHEQFF.

The rearrangement links TRBV3-1 to TRBJ2-7; 8 bases are a match to TRBD1. This CDR3 spans 15 amino acids. Germline CDR1 LGHDT, CDR2 YNNKEL (reference sequence). The J segment lost 2 bases and the V segment lost 1 base, leaving 4 bases of the junction unmatched. CDR3 protein: CASSQAQGATYEQYF. In DNA, the CDR3 is TGTGCCAGCAGCCAAGCGCAGGGGGCAACCTACGAGCAGTACTTC.

The chain uses TRBV9 and TRBJ2-1; D perhaps matches TRBD2 (5 bases). Germline CDR1 is SGDLS and CDR2 is YYNGEE. The CDR3 covers 16 residues. Deletions cut 0 bases from V and 3 bases from J, with 13 bases between. CDR3 region: CASSVGASSYYNEQFF. The DNA for the CDR3 is TGTGCCAGCAGCGTAGGGGCTAGCTCCTACTACAATGAGCAGTTCTTC.

The rearrangement joins TRBV10-3 to TRBJ2-3; 8 bases align to TRBD2. Germline CDR1 and CDR2: ENHRY and SYGVKD. CDR3 length: 14 residues. The V and J ends lost 11 bases and 4 bases, in that order; junction bases with no gene match: 11. The CDR3 nucleotides are TGTGCCGCGACGGGGCTAGCGGGCCCAGATACGCAGTATTTT. This gives the protein CAATGLAGPDTQYF.

The chain recombines TRBV6-1 with TRBJ2-3; D uncertain. This CDR3 has 11 amino acids. Between the trimmed V and J ends, which lost 10 bases and 3 bases, there was a span of 8 bases. Germline CDR1 is MNHNS and CDR2 is SASEGT. The CDR3 sequence is CATGPTDTQYF. The DNA of the CDR3 is TGTGCCACCGGTCCAACAGATACGCAGTATTTT.

This clonotype has more than one count but fewer than ten. The rearrangement uses TRBV7-2 and TRBJ1-2; D is possibly TRBD1 (6 bases). V lost 4 bases and J lost 8, with 17 bases in between. CDR3 length equals 14 residues. In germline, CDR1 is SGHTA, CDR2 FQGNSA. The CDR3 DNA sequence: TGTGCCAGCAGCTCAAATGTGGGGGGCGTAGGCTACACCTTC. Protein: CASSSNVGGVGYTF.

DNA of the CDR3: TGTGCCTGGAGTCCGGGACTAGCGGGGTACGAGCAGTACTTC. As protein: CAWSPGLAGYEQYF. The chain employs TRBV30 and TRBJ2-7, with TRBD2 identical over 13 bases. V shed 2 bases, J shed 4 bases, and the junction held 2 bases outside the gene matches. There are 14 residues in the CDR3. Germline CDR1 reads GTSNPN; CDR2 reads SVGIG (reference sequence). Full variable domain (missing parts from reference TRBV30 and TRBJ2-7): SQTIHQWPATLVQPVGSPLSLECTVEGTSNPNLYWYRQAAGRGLQLLFYSVGIGQISSEVPQNLSASRPQDRQFILSSKKLLLSDSGFYLCAWSPGLAGYEQYFGPGTRLTVT.

The table lists this clonotype with a few counts. This sequence joins TRBV18 and TRBJ2-2; D remains ambiguous. This CDR3 has 14 residues. V was cut by 4 bases and J by 2 bases, with 8 bases left in between. Looked up from germline, CDR1 is KGHSH and CDR2 is LQKENI. The CDR3 nucleotides read TGTGCCAGCTCACACAATGTCAACACCGGGGAGCTGTTTTTT. This gives the protein CASSHNVNTGELFF.

The sample holds many counts of this clonotype. The gene calls are TRBV9 and TRBJ2-7; D ambiguous. The V gene lost 3 bases and the J gene lost 2 bases, with 18 bases spanning the gap. Germline V lookup: CDR1 SGDLS, CDR2 YYNGEE. The CDR3 totals 16 residues. The CDR3 here is CASSGMRHRPTYEQYF. DNA of the CDR3: TGTGCCAGCAGCGGAATGAGACATCGACCTACCTACGAGCAGTACTTC.

With regard to this clonotype: Given a much more abundant clone one base away, this may be a read error. This sequence joins TRBV4-2 and TRBJ2-7, with D unclear. Per germline, CDR1 LGHNA and CDR2 YNFKEQ. The CDR3 has 13 amino acids. The CDR3 loop is CDSSQDPGYEQYF. The CDR3 coding sequence is TGTGACAGCAGCCAAGATCCAGGCTACGAGCAGTACTTC.